This T cell receptor (beta chain) was identified during a study of T cells in Graves' hyperthyroidism and ophthalmopathy. Overall study findings and caveats: Model output signaled ophthalmopathy a median around 6.9 months ahead of onset.

Amplification of TCR beta CDR3 regions used RNA as the template. The TCR CDR3 was amplified in a first-round RT-PCR using the HTBI primer set. Each CDR3 protein is one row after TCRdb ran MiXCR on the multiplex PCR reads. Here the sample spans 650,000 to 700,000 distinct CDR3 sequences, approximately 15% being singletons. In the case of this clonotype: No antigen is known for it.

Germline CDR1 reads MDHEN; CDR2 reads SYDVKM. V dropped 5 bases and J dropped 7 bases, with 9 bases sitting between them. The CDR3 runs to 12 residues. A lack of ophthalmopathy progression within 18 months defined stable Graves' hyperthyroidism. Hyperthyroidism had been newly diagnosed in patients aged 18 to 65, and its duration was under 2 months. Used for diagnoses were clinical symptoms, serum thyroxine and TRAb, thyroid ultrasound and orbital computed tomography. Material for sequencing was blood. This TCR came from a man over 45 with Graves' hyperthyroidism. This chain connects TRBV28 to TRBJ1-5; unclear D gene. The CDR3 loop is CASSQTGQPQHF. The CDR3 DNA follows: TGTGCCAGCAGTCAAACTGGCCAGCCCCAGCATTTT.